This T cell receptor beta chain was recorded in a study of control samples from healthy donors and cancer patients. This CDR3 contains 14 residues. V was shortened by 5 bases and J by 3 bases, with 14 bases between the two germline ends. The V gene's germline CDR1 is GTSNPN and CDR2 SVGIG (reference sequence). Sequenced by immunoSEQ multiplex PCR; TCRdb stores in-frame clones only, minus some. The repertoire includes 70,000 to 85,000 clones, 90% to 95% of them detected once, and 17% sits in the top ten. The sequence derives from a man in his forties or fifties in good health. The sequenced material came from blood. The V call is TRBV30, the J call TRBJ1-5; no firm D call. The CDR3 nucleotides are TGTGCCTGGTCAGTCGGCAGAGTCAATCAGCCCCAGCATTTT. It encodes CAWSVGRVNQPQHF.